Here is one TCR beta chain with its context. This clonotype was seen only a few times. No antigen is known for it. Nothing much larger sits one base from this clone, and base qualities are not available. These data come from a study of T-cell reconstitution after alpha-beta-depleted transplantation in children (TCRdb year 2016). Concerning the study at large: Using TCR repertoire profiling, the study followed T-cell immune reconstitution in a quantitative way in children after TCRalphabeta/CD19-depleted allogeneic hematopoietic cell transplantation.

Library preparation was by PCR. Sequencing relied on an Illumina HiSeq 2500. Molecular barcoding was employed in the preparation of TCR libraries, with unique molecular identifiers being used to normalize TCRbeta repertoire quantification. TCRdb redid the processing of the public reads, applying fastp at Q25 and MiXCR, and retained in-frame beta chains. Identical CDR3 proteins give one entry, which carries the most common genes and DNA. The sample table holds roughly 590,000 distinct CDR3 sequences, of which about 15% were seen once. Of the sample, approximately 1% is held by the ten largest clones. Sample: PBMCs from the stem cell graft donor, taken from the stem cell graft. The TCR was taken from a human donor who donated a stem cell graft to a child with acute myeloid leukemia.

CDR3 protein: CSVAGPNTGELFF. In nucleotide form, the sequence is TGCAGCGTTGCCGGCCCCAACACCGGGGAGCTGTTTTTT. The chain employs TRBV29-1 and TRBJ2-2; the D gene is unclear. The CDR3, cysteine through phenylalanine, is 13 amino acids long. The read is trimmed to its CDR3 DNA, 39 bases read in frame from base 1. Trimming removed 4 bases from V and 2 bases from J, leaving 8 bases between the germline ends. Per the germline V gene, SQVTM is the CDR1 and ANQGSEA is the CDR2.